The sequence of this T cell receptor beta chain was determined in a study of blood T cell repertoires in COVID-19. Turning to the study itself: Both acute and convalescent COVID-19 samples were obtained from the United States, Italy and Spain. In each case, the material was cDNA or gDNA derived from T cells, B-cell-depleted T cells, or PBMCs.

The CDR3 is 17 residues long. V was clipped by 7 bases and J by 2 bases, with 18 bases between them. Germline V lookup: CDR1 LNHDA, CDR2 SQIVND (reference sequence). In the original analysis: Scientists estimated how many nucleated cells there were by amplifying reference gene primers. TCRdb's table, derived via immunoSEQ multiplex PCR, lists solely in-frame clones and lacks some. The D gene and trimming were derived from the DNA, and the V and J assignments and clone size from that table. Seen here are roughly 250,000 clones, 75% to 90% observed once, and the top ten hold roughly 0.8%. The sequenced material came from peripheral blood. The V gene is TRBV19, the J gene TRBJ1-6, with D hard to call. The sequence was obtained from a man aged 25-40 years with acute or convalescent COVID-19. CDR3 DNA: TGTGCCAGTAAAAACTCGAGACGGGGTCCCTATAATTCACCCCTCCACTTT. Translation gives CASKNSRRGPYNSPLHF. Full variable domain (remainder filled in from reference TRBV19 and TRBJ1-6): DGGITQSPKYLFRKEGQNVTLSCEQNLNHDAMYWYRQDPGQGLRLIYYSQIVNDFQKGDIAEGYSVSREKKESFPLTVTSAQKNPTAFYLCASKNSRRGPYNSPLHFGNGTRLTVT.